The 20 T cell receptor beta chains reported below all come from one sample, sequenced in a study of a mutant IDH1 vaccine in newly diagnosed glioma. Their specific antigens are unknown. Some clones are missing from TCRdb's copy, which holds only in-frame ones; the method was immunoSEQ multiplex PCR. Found here are around 26,000 clones, roughly 82% of them singletons; the top ten hold approximately 3.8%. Time point given: week 47, end of study. Mutant IDH1 20-mer peptide, at 300 ug, made up each vaccine dose, with topical imiquimod. The sequencing here drew on PBMCs, taken from a glioma patient whose treatment included an IDH1 peptide vaccine. Every receptor here comes from a man aged 35-49 years with glioma. Some clones in this sample may be carry-over from other donors' samples.

This clone is medium-sized (0.01 to 0.1%) in the sample. CDR3 DNA sequence: TGTGCCTGGAGGGCGAACCGGGGACGAGGCACTGAAGCTTTCTTT. Translated: CAWRANRGRGTEAFF. The chain employs TRBV30 and TRBJ1-1, with D possibly being TRBD1 (5 bases). Trimming took 3 bases from V and 4 from J, leaving 18 bases between them. CDR3 length: 15 residues. Germline-derived CDR1 and CDR2 are GTSNPN and SVGIG (reference sequence).

The rearrangement links TRBV4-1 to TRBJ1-3, with D unresolved. Germline lookup yields CDR1 MGHRA and CDR2 YSYEKL. V dropped 1 base and J dropped 4 bases, with 11 bases sitting between them. CDR3 length equals 15 residues. The CDR3: CASSQVEGTGNTIYF. DNA of the CDR3: TGCGCCAGCAGCCAAGTCGAGGGAACGGGAAACACCATATATTTT.

This sequence joins TRBV4-3 and TRBJ2-7; D is undetermined. The CDR3 sequence is 14 residues long. V was shortened by 4 bases and J by 2 bases, with 12 bases between the two germline ends. The germline V gene has CDR1 LGHNA and CDR2 YSLEER. The CDR3 DNA sequence: TGCGCCAGCAGCCGGGAACCGAGAACCTACGAGCAGTACTTC. It codes for CASSREPRTYEQYF.

The chain has TRBV7-6 and TRBJ1-2, with no clear D. The CDR3 runs to 16 residues. The germline V gene encodes CDR1 SGHVS and CDR2 FNYEAQ. Trimming shortened V by 4 bases and J by 2 bases, and 17 bases separated the two germline ends. CDR3 protein: CASSSVIQDMNYGYTF. CDR3 in DNA: TGTGCCAGCAGCTCTGTGATCCAGGATATGAACTATGGCTACACCTTC.

This clone was observed once. The rearrangement links TRBV10-3 to TRBJ1-2; tentatively, D is TRBD1 (6 bases). The CDR3 length is 15 residues. Germline CDR1 reads ENHRY; CDR2 reads SYGVKD. V dropped 7 bases and J dropped 7 bases, with 22 bases sitting between them. CDR3 in amino acids: CAIMGGPGADGGYTF. The CDR3 DNA reads TGTGCCATCATGGGGGGTCCGGGGGCGGATGGTGGCTACACCTTC.

V and J are TRBV6-5 and TRBJ2-3; D might be TRBD1 or TRBD2, each matching 5 bases. Trimming took off 5 bases at V and 8 bases at J, with 14 bases between the two ends. CDR3 length: 13 residues. CDR1 is MNHEY and CDR2 is SVGAGI in the germline V gene. The CDR3 loop reads CASSRGPGGTQYF. CDR3 nucleotides: TGTGCCAGCAGTCGGGGACCCGGCGGTACGCAGTATTTT.

This chain connects TRBV30 to TRBJ1-4, with TRBD1 matching 9 bases. Losses at the gene ends were 2 bases for V and 8 bases for J; bases not matched to a gene: 6. Germline-derived CDR1 and CDR2 are GTSNPN and SVGIG (reference sequence). The length of the CDR3 is 14 residues. CDR3 amino acids: CAWSIRTGEEKLFF. The CDR3 region has the DNA TGTGCCTGGAGTATCCGGACAGGGGAGGAAAAACTGTTTTTT.

The V and J genes are TRBV5-8 and TRBJ2-1; the match to TRBD1 covers 7 bases. The germline CDR1 and CDR2 sequences are SGHTS and YDEGEE. This CDR3 is built from 15 residues. V dropped 4 bases and J dropped 5; count of bases not matched to a gene: 9. Written as DNA, the CDR3 is TGTGCCAGCAGCCCCGCAGACAGGGTCGACAATGAGCAGTTCTTC. This gives the protein CASSPADRVDNEQFF.

This chain joins TRBV4-1 and TRBJ2-2; D unresolved. Germline assignment: CDR1 MGHRA and CDR2 YSYEKL. With 2 bases removed from V and 5 bases from J, the gap between germline ends came to 9 bases. The CDR3 runs to 14 residues. Written as DNA, the CDR3 is TGCGCCAGCAGCCAATCAGACCTAACCGGGGAGCTGTTTTTT. This codes for CASSQSDLTGELFF.

J is TRBJ1-5 and V is TRBV27, with TRBD1 as a possible D gene (6 bases). Germline values: CDR1 MNHEY, CDR2 SMNVEV (reference sequence). V lost 3 bases and J lost 7, with 13 bases in between. The CDR3 spans 14 residues. CDR3 coding DNA: TGTGCCAGCAGTTTGGGGCCTACAGGGCAGCCCCAGCATTTT. Translated: CASSLGPTGQPQHF.

J is TRBJ1-1 and V is TRBV5-4; D unclear. Germline lookup yields CDR1 SGHNT and CDR2 YYREEE (reference sequence). Trimming left V 4 bases short and J 3 bases short, with 10 bases between. The CDR3 is 13 amino acids. Here the CDR3 reads CASSTHRDTEAFF. In DNA form, the CDR3 reads TGTGCCAGCAGCACTCACCGGGACACTGAAGCTTTCTTT.

This clone is medium-sized. V usage is TRBV7-2 and J usage is TRBJ2-6; D ambiguous. The V end was cut by 4 bases, the J end by 1 base, with 8 bases between. This CDR3 contains 15 residues. The V gene's germline CDR1 is SGHTA and CDR2 FQGNSA. CDR3 protein: CASSSRASGANVLTF. The DNA for the CDR3 is TGTGCCAGCAGCTCTAGGGCGTCTGGGGCCAACGTCCTGACTTTC.

This sequence joins TRBV7-8 and TRBJ1-1; tentative D call: TRBD1 (6 bases). The V end was cut by 5 bases, the J end by 6 bases, with 10 bases between. The CDR3 extends over 12 amino acids. Germline-derived CDR1 and CDR2 are SGHVS and FQNEAQ. CDR3 in amino acids: CASSGGAPEAFF. Written as DNA, the CDR3 is TGTGCCAGCAGCGGGGGGGCACCTGAAGCTTTCTTT. The full variable domain, completed using reference TRBV7-8 and TRBJ1-1, is GAGVSQSPRYKVAKRGQDVALRCDPISGHVSLFWYQQALGQGPEFLTYFQNEAQLDKSGLPSDRFFAERPEGSVSTLKIQRTQQEDSAVYLCASSGGAPEAFFGQGTRLTVV.

The rearrangement links TRBV30 to TRBJ1-6; 9 positions match TRBD1. The germline V gene encodes CDR1 GTSNPN and CDR2 SVGIG (reference sequence). Losses at the gene ends were 0 bases for V and 7 bases for J; bases not matched to a gene: 13. The CDR3 has 18 residues. The CDR3 here is CAWSVRLSWTGENSPLHF. The CDR3 nucleotides are TGTGCCTGGAGTGTACGGCTTTCATGGACAGGGGAAAATTCACCCCTCCACTTT. Supplemented by reference TRBV30 and TRBJ1-6, the full variable domain reads SQTIHQWPATLVQPVGSPLSLECTVEGTSNPNLYWYRQAAGRGLQLLFYSVGIGQISSEVPQNLSASRPQDRQFILSSKKLLLSDSGFYLCAWSVRLSWTGENSPLHFGNGTRLTVT.

The V and J genes are TRBV5-6 and TRBJ2-3; D unresolved. CDR1 is SGHDT and CDR2 is YYEEEE in the germline V gene. The V and J ends lost 0 bases and 5 bases respectively, with 7 bases between them. The CDR3 runs to 13 residues. Written as DNA, the CDR3 is TGTGCCAGCAGCTTGGCCGGCGAAGATACGCAGTATTTT. Protein product: CASSLAGEDTQYF.

This sequence joins TRBV5-6 and TRBJ1-1; 8 bases match TRBD1. The CDR3 length is 16 residues. Germline CDR1 is SGHDT and CDR2 is YYEEEE. After removal of 1 base from V and 0 bases from J, the junction contained 5 bases not matched to a gene. CDR3 in amino acids: CASSLWVQGVNTEAFF. CDR3 coding DNA: TGTGCCAGCAGCTTGTGGGTACAGGGGGTGAACACTGAAGCTTTCTTT. The full variable domain, with the rest looked up from reference TRBV5-6 and TRBJ1-1, is DAGVTQSPTHLIKTRGQQVTLRCSPKSGHDTVSWYQQALGQGPQFIFQYYEEEERQRGNFPDRFSGHQFPNYSSELNVNALLLGDSALYLCASSLWVQGVNTEAFFGQGTRLTVV.

The chain employs TRBV9 and TRBJ2-2, with TRBD2 identical over 7 bases. The CDR3 spans 17 residues. The ends lost 0 bases at V and 4 bases at J; junction bases unmatched: 9. Germline V gene sequence: CDR1 SGDLS, CDR2 YYNGEE. The CDR3 loop is CASSVGLRSGVTGELFF. The CDR3 nucleotides read TGTGCCAGCAGCGTAGGCCTAAGGAGCGGGGTCACCGGGGAGCTGTTTTTT.

The CDR3 nucleotides read TGTGCTAGTGGTTTGTATGAGTACAGGGAGTCCTACGAGCAGTACTTC. It specifies CASGLYEYRESYEQYF. J is TRBJ2-7 and V is TRBV12-5; the D gene is possibly TRBD1 (6 bases). The V end lost 2 bases, the J end lost 1 base, and 15 bases lay between the germline ends. Germline lookup yields CDR1 LGHNT and CDR2 FRNRAP. The CDR3 runs 16 residues.

The rearrangement uses TRBV10-2 and TRBJ2-1, with a tentative D call TRBD2 (5 bases). The ends were cut back, 6 bases at V and 4 bases at J, with 10 bases in the middle. CDR1 is WSHSY and CDR2 is SAAADI in the germline V gene. This CDR3 has 13 amino acids. This CDR3 is CASRVRDYNEQFF. The CDR3 DNA follows: TGCGCCAGCAGAGTCCGGGATTACAATGAGCAGTTCTTC.

This chain joins TRBV9 and TRBJ1-3; perhaps TRBD1 as D (5 bases). The germline V gene encodes CDR1 SGDLS and CDR2 YYNGEE. The length of the CDR3 is 14 residues. Between the trimmed V and J ends, which lost 0 bases and 5 bases, there was a span of 9 bases. CDR3 region: CASSVEGSRNTIYF. The CDR3 DNA sequence: TGTGCCAGCAGCGTAGAGGGGTCAAGAAACACCATATATTTT.